This TCR beta chain came from a study of human T cells and chemical hapten exposure. In its sample, this clonotype was seen a few times. With 5 bases removed from V and 0 bases from J, the gap between germline ends came to 16 bases. This CDR3 is 16 amino acids long. CDR1 and CDR2 from the germline V gene are SEHNR and FQNEAQ (reference sequence). Time point defined: patch test 3, about 24 weeks after DPC sensitization. Stated treatment: therapeutic diphenylcyclopropenone sensitization with weekly scalp DPC. TCRdb fed the RACE reads into MiXCR, producing one record per CDR3 protein. The sample contains 150,000 to 200,000 distinct CDR3 sequences, approximately 30% of which appear only once.

Source: whole blood, taken in connection with sensitization to the hapten diphenylcyclopropenone (DPC). The chain has TRBV7-9 and TRBJ1-1; the D gene is possibly TRBD1 (5 bases). This TCR was recovered from a woman between 18 and 29 years old with alopecia areata. Some clones in this sample may be carry-over from other donors' samples. The DNA of the CDR3 is TGTGCCAGCAGCGTCTTAGGGGCCCAGATGAACACTGAAGCTTTCTTT. It is translated as CASSVLGAQMNTEAFF.